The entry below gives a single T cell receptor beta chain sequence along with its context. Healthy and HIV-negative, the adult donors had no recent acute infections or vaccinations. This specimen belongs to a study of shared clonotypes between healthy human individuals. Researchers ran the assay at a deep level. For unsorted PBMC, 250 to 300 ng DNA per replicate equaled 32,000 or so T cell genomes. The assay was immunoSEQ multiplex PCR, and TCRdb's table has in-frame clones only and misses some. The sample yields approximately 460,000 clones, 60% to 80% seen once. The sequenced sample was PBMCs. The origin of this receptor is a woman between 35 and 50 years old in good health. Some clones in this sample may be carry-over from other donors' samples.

The CDR3: CASSVGSPRNEQFF. The CDR3 coding sequence is TGTGCCAGCAGCGTAGGAAGTCCTCGAAATGAGCAGTTCTTC. This chain uses TRBV7-9 with TRBJ2-1; the D is unclear. V was trimmed by 5 bases and J by 7 bases, leaving 15 bases between them. Per the germline V gene, CDR1 is SEHNR and CDR2 is FQNEAQ (reference sequence). The CDR3 length is 14 residues.